Below, 21 T cell receptor beta chains from the same sample are listed, as sequenced in a study of T cell responses to AZD1222 COVID-19 vaccine. Assay used: immunoSEQ multiplex PCR; TCRdb lists only in-frame clones, some missing. The table has roughly 110,000 clones, more than 85% seen once. The sample in question was peripheral blood, obtained on day 0 of AZD1222 vaccination. Every receptor here comes from an adult in good health.

The chain couples TRBV6-5 to TRBJ1-5; D remains unclear. Trimming stripped 0 bases from V and 5 bases from J, with 11 bases between. Germline-derived CDR1 and CDR2 are MNHEY and SVGAGI. This CDR3 region has 15 residues. The CDR3 loop is CASSYSSVLDQPQHF. The CDR3 nucleotides are TGTGCCAGCAGTTACTCCTCAGTTCTAGATCAGCCCCAGCATTTT.

The chain employs TRBV24-1 and TRBJ2-7; D might be TRBD1 or TRBD2, each matching 5 bases. The germline V and J ends were trimmed by 3 bases and 3 bases, with 14 bases remaining between them. Germline V gives CDR1 KGHDR, CDR2 SFDVKD. The length of the CDR3 is 15 residues. DNA for the CDR3: TGTGCCACCAGTGATGCCGGGACGCCGATCTACGAGCAGTACTTC. The encoded protein is CATSDAGTPIYEQYF.

This sequence joins TRBV9 and TRBJ1-2, with 9 positions matching TRBD1. The CDR3 is made up of 16 amino acids. CDR1 and CDR2 (germline): SGDLS, YYNGEE. V lost 5 bases, J lost 3 bases, and 11 bases stayed unmatched. In DNA form, the CDR3 reads TGTGCCAGCAGTGGAGCAGGTGGACAGGGGCACTATGGCTACACCTTC. Translation gives CASSGAGGQGHYGYTF.

The rearrangement uses TRBV2 and TRBJ2-7, with 9 positions matching TRBD1. Germline loops: CDR1 SNHLY, CDR2 FYNNEI. The V segment lost 6 bases and the J segment 5 bases; nucleotides outside the gene matches: 5. The CDR3 contains 13 residues. CDR3 bases: TGTGCCAGCAGCGGACAGGGGAGAAACGAGCAGTACTTC. Translating it yields CASSGQGRNEQYF.

The chain recombines TRBV6-2 or TRBV6-3 with TRBJ2-7, with 9 bases aligning to TRBD1. V lost 2 bases and J lost 6; bases outside the gene matches: 8. The CDR3 totals 15 residues. Germline V gene data show CDR1 as MNHEY and CDR2 as SVGEGT. The CDR3 DNA reads as TGTGCCAGCAGTTACGGGACAGGGTACCTCTCCGAGCAGTACTTC. Protein sequence: CASSYGTGYLSEQYF.

The chain employs TRBV24-1 and TRBJ2-2; 11 bases align to TRBD1. V shed 10 bases, J shed 5 bases, and the junction held 5 bases outside the gene matches. The germline V gene has CDR1 KGHDR and CDR2 SFDVKD. The CDR3 is 14 residues long. In DNA, the CDR3 is TGTGCCACTCGCGGGACAGGGGGGACCGGGGAGCTGTTTTTT. It yields the protein CATRGTGGTGELFF.

V gene TRBV21-1 combines with J gene TRBJ2-3; the D call of TRBD2 is as the table states it, not checked on the DNA. TRBV21-1 is reported as a pseudogene. The CDR3 covers 17 residues. In DNA form, the CDR3 reads TGTGCCAGCAGCAAAGAGAGTCAGCGGGGGGTTTCAGATACGCAGTATTTT. It specifies CASSKESQRGVSDTQYF.

This clone was observed once. This sequence joins TRBV5-6 and TRBJ1-5; 8 positions agree with TRBD1. J was trimmed by 7 bases and V by 4 bases; bases with no gene match: 10. There are 15 residues in the CDR3. The V gene's germline CDR1 is SGHDT and CDR2 YYEEEE. Here the CDR3 reads CASSLFKQGVQPQHF. For the CDR3, the DNA is TGTGCCAGCAGCCTATTCAAACAGGGGGTACAGCCCCAGCATTTT. Variable domain in full (rest from reference TRBV5-6 and TRBJ1-5): DAGVTQSPTHLIKTRGQQVTLRCSPKSGHDTVSWYQQALGQGPQFIFQYYEEEERQRGNFPDRFSGHQFPNYSSELNVNALLLGDSALYLCASSLFKQGVQPQHFGDGTRLSIL.

The J gene is TRBJ2-7, the V gene TRBV7-6; tentatively, D is TRBD1 (6 bases). CDR1 and CDR2 from the germline V gene are SGHVS and FNYEAQ. The CDR3 length is 14 residues. Trimming cost V 2 bases and J 4 bases, with 12 bases left between them. The CDR3 DNA sequence: TGTGCCAGCAGCTTATCGCAGGGGTTGTACGAGCAGTACTTC. This codes for CASSLSQGLYEQYF.

V and J are TRBV2 and TRBJ1-6; 11 bases fit TRBD1. CDR3 size: 15 residues. Germline CDR1 is SNHLY and CDR2 is FYNNEI. V shed 6 bases, J shed 7 bases, and the junction held 5 bases outside the gene matches. In nucleotides, the CDR3 is TGTGCCAGCAGGGGAGGGACAGGGGGGAATTCACCCCTCCACTTT. Protein: CASRGGTGGNSPLHF. The full variable domain, its missing parts supplied by reference TRBV2 and TRBJ1-6, is EPEVTQTPSHQVTQMGQEVILRCVPISNHLYFYWYRQILGQKVEFLVSFYNNEISEKSEIFDDQFSVERPDGSNFTLKIRSTKLEDSAMYFCASRGGTGGNSPLHFGNGTRLTVT.

The V and J genes are TRBV28 and TRBJ1-2; a weak D match, TRBD1 (6 bases). CDR1 and CDR2 (germline): MDHEN, SYDVKM. This CDR3 is 13 amino acids long. V was pared by 7 bases and J by 5 bases, with 14 bases between. The CDR3 sequence: CASTAGARYGYTF. As DNA, the CDR3 is TGTGCCAGCACCGCGGGGGCCAGGTATGGCTACACCTTC.

V is TRBV4-3 and J is TRBJ2-1; tentative D call: TRBD1 (5 bases). Looked up from germline, CDR1 is LGHNA and CDR2 is YSLEER. The CDR3 loop spans 13 amino acids. Trimming removed 1 base at V and 10 bases at J, with 11 bases between. In DNA form, the CDR3 reads TGCGCCAGCAGCCAAGTTAGGGGTAGGGAGCAGTTCTTC. As protein: CASSQVRGREQFF.

The rearrangement joins TRBV3-1 (or the pseudogene TRBV3-2) to TRBJ1-5; no definite D call. Germline V lookup: CDR1 LGHDT, CDR2 YNNKEL (reference sequence). The ends were cut back, 1 base at V and 5 bases at J, with 6 bases in the middle. The CDR3 is made up of 13 amino acids. Written as DNA, the CDR3 is TGTGCCAGCAGCCAAGCGATAGATCAGCCCCAGCATTTT. It translates to CASSQAIDQPQHF.

The chain is built from TRBV9 and TRBJ1-2; 7 bases line up with TRBD1. The germline gives CDR1 SGDLS, CDR2 YYNGEE. The CDR3 has 14 residues. V lost 0 bases, J lost 3 bases, and 2 bases stayed unmatched. CDR3 sequence reads: CASSVGGGDYGYTF. As DNA, the CDR3 is TGTGCCAGCAGCGTAGGAGGGGGCGACTATGGCTACACCTTC.

The chain uses TRBV6-5 and TRBJ2-7, with D perhaps matching TRBD2 (5 bases). The CDR3 length is 14 residues. Trimming removed 4 bases at V and 2 bases at J, with 12 bases between. Germline V gene data show CDR1 as MNHEY and CDR2 as SVGAGI. The chain's CDR3 is CASSSLGVTYEQYF. The CDR3 DNA sequence: TGTGCCAGCAGTTCCCTCGGGGTGACCTACGAGCAGTACTTC.

V is TRBV2 and J is TRBJ1-5; maybe TRBD1 (5 bases). There are 14 residues in the CDR3. The V end was cut by 8 bases, the J end by 5 bases, with 16 bases between. CDR1 SNHLY and CDR2 FYNNEI come from the germline V gene. The chain's CDR3 is CASRTGAVYQPQHF. CDR3 DNA: TGTGCCAGCCGAACCGGGGCGGTTTATCAGCCCCAGCATTTT.

This sequence joins TRBV9 and TRBJ1-3; D is uncertain. The germline V gene encodes CDR1 SGDLS and CDR2 YYNGEE. V dropped 4 bases and J dropped 0 bases, with 14 bases sitting between them. The CDR3 has 16 amino acids. The CDR3 here is CASSPGDTFSGNTIYF. The CDR3 DNA is TGTGCCAGCAGCCCCGGAGACACATTCTCTGGAAACACCATATATTTT.

CDR3 amino acids: CASSLVDTANYGYTF. DNA for the CDR3: TGTGCCAGCAGCTTAGTTGACACCGCTAACTATGGCTACACCTTC. V is TRBV7-6 and J is TRBJ1-2, with no clear D. Per the germline V gene, CDR1 is SGHVS and CDR2 is FNYEAQ. There are 15 residues in the CDR3. The V and J ends lost 1 base and 0 bases respectively, with 9 bases between them. The whole variable domain, remainder taken from reference TRBV7-6 and TRBJ1-2, is GAGVSQSPRYKVTKRGQDVALRCDPISGHVSLYWYRQALGQGPEFLTYFNYEAQQDKSGLPNDRFSAERPEGSISTLTIQRTEQRDSAMYRCASSLVDTANYGYTFGSGTRLTVV.

This chain links TRBV19 with TRBJ2-6; D not certain. This CDR3 is 17 amino acids long. Trimming removed 3 bases at V and 2 bases at J, with 14 bases between. Per germline, CDR1 LNHDA and CDR2 SQIVND (reference sequence). CDR3 protein: CASSIPTALTGANVLTF. DNA for the CDR3: TGTGCCAGTAGTATTCCCACCGCGCTTACTGGGGCCAACGTCCTGACTTTC. Full variable domain (missing parts from reference TRBV19 and TRBJ2-6): DGGITQSPKYLFRKEGQNVTLSCEQNLNHDAMYWYRQDPGQGLRLIYYSQIVNDFQKGDIAEGYSVSREKKESFPLTVTSAQKNPTAFYLCASSIPTALTGANVLTFGAGSRLTVL.

This rearrangement joins TRBV19 to TRBJ1-5; D may be TRBD1 (6 bases). The CDR3 contains 14 residues. Germline CDR1 and CDR2: LNHDA and SQIVND (reference sequence). V lost 5 bases and J lost 4, with 12 bases in between. CDR3 in amino acids: CASSYREVNQPQHF. CDR3 nucleotides: TGTGCCAGTAGTTACAGGGAGGTGAATCAGCCCCAGCATTTT.

The genes are TRBV9 and TRBJ1-1, with TRBD1 matching 9 bases. The CDR3 is 14 amino acids. With V trimmed by 2 bases and J by 4 bases, 3 bases remained unmatched. Looked up from germline, CDR1 is SGDLS and CDR2 is YYNGEE. CDR3 protein: CASSVGQGTTEAFF. CDR3 bases: TGTGCCAGCAGCGTGGGACAGGGTACCACTGAAGCTTTCTTT.